Given below is one TCR beta chain in context. It lacks a known antigen. No base quality information exists; no much larger clone differs at one position. Patients with a history of autoimmune disease or receiving systemic immunosuppression were excluded from the trial. Peripheral blood for TCR sequencing was collected from all dose cohorts at baseline, on cycle 4 day 1, and on cycle 7 day 1. The samples were drawn from a first-in-human, open-label, multicenter phase I dose-escalation trial of ivuxolimab. Adults with locally advanced or metastatic head and neck squamous cell, hepatocellular, melanoma or renal cell carcinoma were enrolled in the trial. Before TCR sequencing, CD4+ and CD8+ T cells were separately sorted from peripheral blood. The sample comes from a study of OX40 agonist ivuxolimab in advanced cancers. For the study in its entirety: The costimulatory receptor OX40 (CD134) was targeted by ivuxolimab, a fully human IgG2 agonistic monoclonal antibody. Prior anti-PD-1, anti-PD-L1 or anti-CTLA-4 therapy was permitted, and checkpoint inhibitors had been received by about 44% of dose-escalation patients. Intravenous ivuxolimab was administered to patients every 2 weeks at six dose levels: 0.01, 0.1, 0.3, 1.5, 3 and 10 mg/kg. Partial responses occurred in three dose-escalation patients, of whom one had hepatocellular carcinoma and two had cutaneous melanoma. Among the roughly 50 dose-escalation patients, approximately 20 had hepatocellular carcinoma, 15 or so melanoma, 9 renal cell carcinoma and 9 head and neck cancer. The paper covers the monotherapy dose-escalation part of the phase I ivuxolimab trial, which included N ≈ 50 patients. In the dose-escalation cohort, 82.7% of patients were male, and the mean age was roughly 60 years, with a range of roughly 20 to 79. The purpose of peripheral TCRbeta sequencing was to test whether ivuxolimab changed TCR sequence diversity and led to clonal T-cell expansion. The paper as a whole reports these results and caveats: After ivuxolimab, CD8+ T cells had more expanded clones than CD4+ T cells on average. Partial responders in the 0.1-3.0 mg/kg groups had among the lowest normalized peripheral clonal expansion, especially among CD8+ T cells. Low levels of normalized T-cell clonal expansion were also seen in some patients who did not respond. At doses of 0.1 to 3.0 mg/kg, clonal expansion of both CD4+ and CD8+ blood T cells was observed from baseline to week 6. Antigen specificity was not determined for the clonally expanded peripheral T cells.

The germline V gene specifies ENHRY as CDR1 and SYGVKD as CDR2. The CDR3 runs 18 amino acids, cysteine and phenylalanine included. The kept DNA is CDR3 alone, 54 bases in frame from the first base. Here V drops 0 bases and J drops 1 base, and the junction holds 10 bases not matched to any gene. Genomic DNA was extracted from sorted cells for sequencing of the TCRbeta CDR3 region. The immunoSEQ Assay was used to sequence the TCRbeta CDR3 regions. Drawn from immuneACCESS, this table holds only the in-frame rearrangements with V and J called that TCRdb kept. Clones are partly lost; checked studies trace under half to an unresolved V gene and leave the rest unexplained. Within this sample are approximately 98,000 clones, with roughly four fifths of them counted one time only. The top ten clonotypes cover roughly 5.4% of the sample.

The sequence was collected from an adult with an advanced solid tumor such as melanoma, head and neck, liver or kidney cancer. Material: CD4+ or CD8+ T cells sorted from blood, obtained in a trial of the OX40 agonist ivuxolimab. The chain is encoded by TRBV10-3 joined to TRBJ2-7; TRBD2 agrees with 9 junctional bases. The CDR3 in this case is CAISESQGASGTSYEQYF. The nucleotide sequence reads as follows: TGTGCCATCAGTGAGTCCCAGGGAGCTAGCGGGACTTCCTACGAGCAGTACTTC.